This T cell receptor (beta chain) stems from a study of T cell responses to AZD1222 COVID-19 vaccine. Overall study: Pooled in the analysis were second doses at about 4 or about 12 weeks.

Sequencing used immunoSEQ multiplex PCR; TCRdb keeps in-frame clones, though not all of them. The repertoire holds around 91,000 clones, approximately 91% seen once, with 15% to 20% in the top ten. V gave up 3 bases and J gave up 6 bases, with 11 bases separating them. CDR3 length: 14 residues. Germline V CDR1 and CDR2: KGHSH, LQKENI. As to this clone: Its antigen is not identified.

Overall study findings and caveats: Increases in Spike-specific TCR breadth and depth were seen after two AZD1222 doses. Regions 160-218 and 743-854 dominated among vaccine-associated CD4 TCRs spanning spike. Clonal diversity was possibly underestimated, and the donors were mostly white British, with more females.

This clonotype originated in an adult in good health. The V call is TRBV18, the J call TRBJ1-4; tentatively, D is TRBD1 (5 bases). Material: peripheral blood, obtained on day 0 of AZD1222 vaccination. In DNA, the CDR3 is TGTGCCAGCTCACCCCGGATCAGGGATGAAAAACTGTTTTTT. This encodes CASSPRIRDEKLFF.